Presented here are 27 T cell receptor beta chains from one specimen sequenced in a study of T cell repertoires and Cas9 in healthy adults (dated by TCRdb to about 2018). The library came from the immunoSEQ multiplex PCR assay. TCRdb took over this immuneACCESS table, retaining in-frame rearrangements with V and J assigned. Such tables are incomplete; in checked studies, under half of the missing clones stem from an unresolved V gene, and the remainder is unexplained. For this sample there are 20,000 to 25,000 clones; roughly 90% appear just once. The ten largest clones capture 0.69% of the sample. Source material: CD4+ effector T cells (CD127+, CD25-, CD137-, CD154-) from PBMCs; culture status not recorded. Source of these receptors: a human donor in good health.

For the CDR3, the DNA is TGTGCCTGGAGTGTAGGACGGGAGTTGGGTGAAAAACTGTTTTTT. Its translation is CAWSVGRELGEKLFF. The chain recombines TRBV30 with TRBJ1-4; D remains ambiguous. Germline CDR1 is GTSNPN and CDR2 is SVGIG (reference sequence). This CDR3 has 15 residues. Deletions cut 0 bases from V and 7 bases from J, with 15 bases between.

This chain uses TRBV5-4 with TRBJ2-7; D possibly matches TRBD1 or TRBD2 (5 bases each). CDR1 SGHNT and CDR2 YYREEE come from the germline V gene (reference sequence). Trimming pared 2 bases from V and 0 bases from J, leaving 12 bases between. CDR3 length: 15 amino acids. The CDR3 nucleotides read TGTGCCAGCAGCTTTTGGGACCAGACCTCCTACGAGCAGTACTTC. It yields the protein CASSFWDQTSYEQYF.

The chain recombines TRBV11-1 with TRBJ1-6; 9 bases match TRBD1. The CDR3 is made up of 13 amino acids. J was trimmed by 10 bases and V by 3 bases; bases with no gene match: 1. Germline V lookup: CDR1 SGHAT, CDR2 FQDESV (reference sequence). CDR3 nucleotide sequence: TGTGCCAGCAGCTTCGGACAGGGGTCACCCCTCCACTTT. Protein: CASSFGQGSPLHF.

The chain uses TRBV6-5 and TRBJ1-2, with 9 bases aligning to TRBD1. In germline, CDR1 is MNHEY, CDR2 SVGAGI. This CDR3 is built from 12 residues. Trimming took 6 bases from V and 13 from J; bases not matched to a gene: 9. The CDR3, as DNA: TGTGCCAGCAGCCTCACACAGGGGGCGGTCACCTTC. This codes for CASSLTQGAVTF.

This clone is a singleton in its sample. CDR3 DNA sequence: TGTGCCAGCGCCGGGACTAGCGGGGGCAATGAGCAGTTCTTC. Protein: CASAGTSGGNEQFF. This chain connects TRBV2 to TRBJ2-1; 14 bases agree with TRBD2. V trimming: 8 bases; J trimming: 6 bases; junction bases outside the gene matches: 3. CDR1 is SNHLY, CDR2 FYNNEI, per germline. The CDR3 extends over 14 amino acids. The full variable domain, rest sourced from reference TRBV2 and TRBJ2-1, is EPEVTQTPSHQVTQMGQEVILRCVPISNHLYFYWYRQILGQKVEFLVSFYNNEISEKSEIFDDQFSVERPDGSNFTLKIRSTKLEDSAMYFCASAGTSGGNEQFFGPGTRLTVL.

The chain employs TRBV13 and TRBJ1-1, with D maybe TRBD1 (5 bases). The CDR3 runs 16 residues. Germline-derived CDR1 and CDR2 are PRHDT and FYEKMQ (reference sequence). V lost 1 base, J lost 3 bases, and 15 bases lay in between. The CDR3 loop reads CASSLDAGPGDTEAFF. CDR3 sequence (DNA): TGTGCCAGCAGCTTAGACGCGGGGCCGGGGGACACTGAAGCTTTCTTT.

Details on this clone: The junction departs from the called germline gene at one end, perhaps through a read error. Other DNA sequences in this specimen translate into the identical CDR3. The V and J genes are TRBV19 and TRBJ2-7; D uncertain. The CDR3 runs to 14 residues. Germline CDR1 LNHDA, CDR2 SQIVND (reference sequence). The CDR3 region has the DNA TGCGCCAGTAGTATGAAGGAATACCCCTACGAGCAGTACTTC. Translated, it gives CASSMKEYPYEQYF.

The chain carries TRBV5-8 and TRBJ1-4, with 8 bases matching TRBD1. With 4 bases clipped from V and 0 bases from J, the junction kept 11 bases outside the gene matches. Looked up from germline, CDR1 is SGHTS and CDR2 is YDEGEE. This CDR3 is 18 amino acids long. The chain's CDR3 is CASSPGTGAIATNEKLFF. The CDR3 DNA reads as TGTGCCAGCAGCCCCGGGACAGGAGCCATTGCAACTAATGAAAAACTGTTTTTT.

The chain recombines TRBV5-1 with TRBJ1-6, with 8 bases lining up with TRBD1. Germline-derived CDR1 and CDR2 are SGHRS and YFSETQ. The CDR3 runs to 14 residues. V was clipped by 7 bases and J by 6 bases; unmatched bases: 6. The CDR3 spells CASCLGTGNSPLHF. The CDR3 coding sequence is TGCGCCAGCTGTTTGGGGACAGGTAATTCACCCCTCCACTTT.

The chain is built from TRBV4-2 and TRBJ2-2; 13 nucleotides line up with TRBD2. The CDR3 totals 15 residues. The trim removed 7 bases at V and 6 bases at J, leaving 5 bases unmatched. Germline V lookup: CDR1 LGHNA, CDR2 YNFKEQ. The CDR3 DNA reads as TGTGCCAGCACCGGACTAGCGGGGGCTCCCGGGGAGCTGTTTTTT. This sequence encodes CASTGLAGAPGELFF.

This clone came up a few times. This chain links TRBV5-4 with TRBJ2-3, with 8 bases that match TRBD2. The CDR3 extends over 19 amino acids. J was trimmed by 0 bases and V by 4 bases; bases with no gene match: 16. Germline values: CDR1 SGHNT, CDR2 YYREEE (reference sequence). The CDR3 coding sequence is TGTGCCAGCAGCACACGGGGGGGTAGCCCCGAAGGTAGCACAGATACGCAGTATTTT. It translates to CASSTRGGSPEGSTDTQYF.

The genes are TRBV6-5 and TRBJ1-2; TRBD1 matches at 7 bases. The CDR3 consists of 14 residues. In germline, CDR1 is MNHEY, CDR2 SVGAGI. V dropped 2 bases and J dropped 1; count of bases not matched to a gene: 1. The CDR3 nucleotides read TGTGCCAGCAGTTACCGGACAGGTAACTATGGCTACACCTTC. Protein: CASSYRTGNYGYTF.

This chain uses TRBV19 with TRBJ1-3; D is unclear. This CDR3 has 14 residues. Per germline, CDR1 LNHDA and CDR2 SQIVND (reference sequence). V was clipped by 5 bases and J by 0 bases, with 8 bases between them. CDR3 in DNA: TGTGCCAGTAGTCCCCAAGACTCTGGAAACACCATATATTTT. Its translation: CASSPQDSGNTIYF.

This rearrangement joins TRBV5-4 to TRBJ2-5; D may correspond to TRBD1 or TRBD2 (5 bases each). Germline CDR1 reads SGHNT; CDR2 reads YYREEE (reference sequence). Trimming took 3 bases from V and 5 from J, leaving 17 bases between them. This CDR3 contains 15 residues. The CDR3 DNA follows: TGTGCCAGCAGCTCCGGGACCCCGCTTCGGGAGACCCAGTACTTC. Protein: CASSSGTPLRETQYF. The whole variable domain, filled in from reference TRBV5-4 and TRBJ2-5, reads ETGVTQSPTHLIKTRGQQVTLRCSSQSGHNTVSWYQQALGQGPQFIFQYYREEENGRGNFPPRFSGLQFPNYSSELNVNALELDDSALYLCASSSGTPLRETQYFGPGTRLLVL.

The rearrangement links TRBV6-1 to TRBJ2-5, with TRBD2 identical over 8 bases. TRBJ2-7 matches the DNA end more closely, so the J call is doubtful. Germline-derived CDR1 and CDR2 are MNHNS and SASEGT. CDR3 length: 16 amino acids. CDR3 DNA: TGTGCCAGCAGTGTCTCTAACAGCGGGGGCTCCTACGAGCAGTACTTC. Translated: CASSVSNSGGSYEQYF.

V usage is TRBV5-1 and J usage is TRBJ2-7; a weak D match, TRBD2 (6 bases). This CDR3 has 14 residues. V lost 5 bases and J lost 2, with 14 bases in between. The V gene's germline CDR1 is SGHRS and CDR2 YFSETQ. The CDR3 bases are TGCGCCAGCAGTCCGGGAGCGGGCCCCTACGAGCAGTACTTC. Protein product: CASSPGAGPYEQYF.

V is TRBV5-1 and J is TRBJ1-2; D is perhaps TRBD1 (5 bases). There are 14 residues in the CDR3. Trimming shortened V by 0 bases and J by 7 bases, and 13 bases separated the two germline ends. Germline lookup yields CDR1 SGHRS and CDR2 YFSETQ. CDR3 amino acids: CASSLDQHQGGYTF. CDR3 DNA sequence: TGCGCCAGCAGCTTGGACCAACACCAGGGTGGCTACACCTTC.

The chain uses TRBV11-2 and TRBJ2-2, with TRBD1 identical over 8 bases. The CDR3 contains 15 residues. Germline CDR1 reads SGHAT; CDR2 reads FQNNGV. The V segment lost 5 bases and the J segment 7 bases; nucleotides outside the gene matches: 9. CDR3 loop: CASSVRQGIFGELFF. The CDR3 bases are TGTGCCAGCAGCGTGAGACAGGGGATCTTCGGGGAGCTGTTTTTT.

The chain is built from TRBV7-2 and TRBJ1-1, with a possible D match to TRBD1 (5 bases). The CDR3 extends over 15 amino acids. V gave up 1 base and J gave up 4 bases, with 13 bases separating them. Germline loops: CDR1 SGHTA, CDR2 FQGNSA. The CDR3 spells CASSLEGLGVTEAFF. The CDR3 DNA reads TGTGCCAGCAGCTTAGAGGGCCTAGGGGTCACTGAAGCTTTCTTT. The variable domain in full, completed from reference TRBV7-2 and TRBJ1-1, reads GAGVSQSPSNKVTEKGKDVELRCDPISGHTALYWYRQSLGQGLEFLIYFQGNSAPDKSGLPSDRFSAERTGGSVSTLTIQRTQQEDSAVYLCASSLEGLGVTEAFFGQGTRLTVV.

The rearrangement links TRBV10-3 to TRBJ1-4; weak D call: TRBD1 (5 bases). The CDR3 sequence is 16 residues long. Germline assignment: CDR1 ENHRY and CDR2 SYGVKD. Trimming cost V 0 bases and J 6 bases, with 14 bases left between them. The CDR3 is CAISESRRGADEKLFF. In DNA form, the CDR3 reads TGTGCCATCAGTGAGTCGAGGCGAGGGGCGGATGAAAAACTGTTTTTT.

The J gene is TRBJ1-4, the V gene TRBV2; D is unresolved. V was trimmed by 6 bases and J by 0 bases, leaving 11 bases between them. The CDR3 runs to 15 residues. CDR1 and CDR2 (germline): SNHLY, FYNNEI. CDR3 sequence: CASREYRATNEKLFF. The DNA of the CDR3 is TGTGCCAGCAGAGAGTACAGAGCAACTAATGAAAAACTGTTTTTT.

This chain joins TRBV11-2 and TRBJ2-7; 9 bases agree with TRBD1. J lost 1 base, V lost 1 base, and 5 bases had no gene match. The CDR3 is 16 amino acids. The germline V gene encodes CDR1 SGHAT and CDR2 FQNNGV. CDR3 amino acids: CASSLGRGTGSYEQYF. The CDR3 DNA reads as TGTGCCAGCAGCTTAGGAAGAGGGACAGGGTCCTACGAGCAGTACTTC.

This sequence joins TRBV14 and TRBJ2-1; D ambiguous. The CDR3 totals 17 residues. The V gene's germline CDR1 is SGHDN and CDR2 FVKESK. V was shortened by 1 base and J by 4 bases, with 17 bases between the two germline ends. CDR3 nucleotide sequence: TGTGCCAGCAGCCAAGGACGTCTGGGGTCTGGATACAATGAGCAGTTCTTC. It specifies CASSQGRLGSGYNEQFF.

This sequence joins TRBV28 and TRBJ1-5, with a tentative D call TRBD1 (6 bases). The CDR3 spans 17 residues. From germline, CDR1 is MDHEN and CDR2 SYDVKM. The V end lost 8 bases, the J end lost 0 bases, and 20 bases lay between the germline ends. The CDR3 protein is CASRYSSRGYSNQPQHF. The CDR3 bases are TGTGCCAGCCGTTATTCGTCGAGGGGGTATAGCAATCAGCCCCAGCATTTT.

CDR3 nucleotides: TGTGCCAGCAGCTTACGCTGGGGGGCAGGCTACACCTTC. Translation gives CASSLRWGAGYTF. The chain is built from TRBV7-9 and TRBJ1-2, with D perhaps matching TRBD1 (6 bases). CDR1 is SEHNR and CDR2 is FQNEAQ in the germline V gene (reference sequence). This CDR3 has 13 residues. Between the trimmed V and J ends, which lost 2 bases and 8 bases, there was a span of 12 bases.

This chain links TRBV28 with TRBJ2-3; D perhaps matches TRBD2 (5 bases). V was trimmed by 3 bases and J by 0 bases, leaving 10 bases between them. The CDR3 loop spans 15 amino acids. Germline CDR1 reads MDHEN; CDR2 reads SYDVKM. The CDR3 sequence is CASSFGTGSTDTQYF. DNA for the CDR3: TGTGCCAGCAGTTTCGGAACGGGGAGCACAGATACGCAGTATTTT.

V usage is TRBV4-1 and J usage is TRBJ2-5; tentative D call: TRBD2 (6 bases). This CDR3 has 18 residues. Germline assignment: CDR1 MGHRA and CDR2 YSYEKL. Trimming shortened V by 4 bases and J by 4 bases, and 25 bases separated the two germline ends. This CDR3 reads CASSPGIGARVGRETQYF. The CDR3 nucleotides are TGCGCCAGCAGCCCGGGGATCGGGGCGAGGGTCGGGAGAGAGACCCAGTACTTC.